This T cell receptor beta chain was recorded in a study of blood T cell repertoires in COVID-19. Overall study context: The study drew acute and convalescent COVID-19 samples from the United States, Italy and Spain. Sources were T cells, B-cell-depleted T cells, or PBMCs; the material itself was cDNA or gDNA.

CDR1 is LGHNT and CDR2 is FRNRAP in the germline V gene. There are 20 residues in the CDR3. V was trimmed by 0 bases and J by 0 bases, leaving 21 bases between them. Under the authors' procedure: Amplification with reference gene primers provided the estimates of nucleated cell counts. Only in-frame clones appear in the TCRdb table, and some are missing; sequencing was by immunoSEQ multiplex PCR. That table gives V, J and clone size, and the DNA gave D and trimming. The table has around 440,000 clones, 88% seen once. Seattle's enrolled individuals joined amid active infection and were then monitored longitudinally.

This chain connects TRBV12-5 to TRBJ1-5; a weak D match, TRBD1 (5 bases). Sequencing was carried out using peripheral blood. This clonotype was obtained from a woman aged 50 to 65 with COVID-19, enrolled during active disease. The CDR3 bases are TGTGCTAGTGGTTTGGTGGTGGCAGGGAGGGATTTATATAGCAATCAGCCCCAGCATTTT. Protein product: CASGLVVAGRDLYSNQPQHF. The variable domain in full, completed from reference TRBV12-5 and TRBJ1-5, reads DARVTQTPRHKVTEMGQEVTMRCQPILGHNTVFWYRQTMMQGLELLAYFRNRAPLDDSGMPKDRFSAEMPDATLATLKIQPSEPRDSAVYFCASGLVVAGRDLYSNQPQHFGDGTRLSIL.